This T cell receptor (beta chain) was sequenced during a study of blood T cell repertoires in COVID-19. Study at large: T cells, B-cell-depleted T cells, or PBMCs supplied cDNA or gDNA.

Cohort 3 donors were reported recovered after two negative PCRs, clearance, or symptom resolution. The data were produced by immunoSEQ multiplex PCR, yet TCRdb's version contains in-frame clones alone and is incomplete. Here the sample spans approximately 230,000 clones, approximately 84% being singletons. V dropped 0 bases and J dropped 4; count of bases not matched to a gene: 12. From germline, CDR1 is LGHNA and CDR2 YSLEER. This CDR3 is 19 amino acids long. The gene calls are TRBV4-3 and TRBJ1-3; the match to TRBD1 covers 10 bases. Sample: PBMCs or T cells enriched from blood (not recorded which). This receptor was taken from a man aged 35-49 years who had recovered from COVID-19. CDR3 sequence (DNA): TGCGCCAGCAGCCAAGAGTTCTTAGTGGGACAGGGGCTGGGAAACACCATATATTTT. Translation: CASSQEFLVGQGLGNTIYF.